This T cell receptor (beta chain) was captured in a study of T cell responses to AZD1222 COVID-19 vaccine. Some clones are missing from TCRdb's copy, which holds only in-frame ones; the method was immunoSEQ multiplex PCR. The sample holds more than 140,000 clones; about 91% are singletons and the top ten take more than 2%. Losses at the gene ends were 0 bases for V and 2 bases for J; bases not matched to a gene: 3. Germline V gives CDR1 SGHRS, CDR2 YFSETQ. The CDR3 spans 16 residues. The clonotype originates from an adult in good health. The specimen comprised peripheral blood, sampled on day 0 of AZD1222 vaccination. The chain combines TRBV5-1 with TRBJ2-1; 9 nucleotides align to TRBD2. The CDR3, as DNA: TGCGCCAGCAGCTTGGTTAGCGGGGGAGCCTACAATGAGCAGTTCTTC. Translating gives CASSLVSGGAYNEQFF.